The 15 T cell receptor beta chains in this list originate from one sample, sequenced in a study of response to subunit inactivated influenza vaccine. TCRdb fed the RT-PCR reads into MiXCR, producing one record per CDR3 protein. The table shows 550,000 to 800,000 distinct CDR3 sequences, with roughly 14% occurring only once. The material was PBMCs from blood, obtained approximately 12 days after vaccination. The receptors come from a man aged 50-59 years who received an inactivated influenza vaccine.

This clonotype was seen only a few times. This rearrangement joins TRBV20-1 to TRBJ2-3, with 13 bases aligning to TRBD2. CDR1 and CDR2 from the germline V gene are DFQATT and SNEGSKA (reference sequence). CDR3 length: 16 amino acids. Losses at the gene ends were 1 base for V and 3 bases for J; bases not matched to a gene: 4. The CDR3 spells CSARGGTSGTTDTQYF. The CDR3 DNA reads as TGCAGTGCTAGAGGTGGGACTAGCGGGACTACAGATACGCAGTATTTT.

The chain combines TRBV11-2 with TRBJ1-4; D not resolved. The V end lost 4 bases, the J end lost 3 bases, and 12 bases lay between the germline ends. Germline V CDR1 and CDR2: SGHAT, FQNNGV. The CDR3 sequence is 15 residues long. The CDR3 DNA sequence: TGTGCCAGCAGCTCATTCAGTACAGCTAATGAAAAACTGTTTTTT. It encodes CASSSFSTANEKLFF.

This clonotype has just a few counts. The rearrangement uses TRBV4-2 and TRBJ2-1; 13 positions match TRBD2. The CDR3 sequence is 16 residues long. With 1 base clipped from V and 4 bases from J, the junction kept 1 base outside the gene matches. Germline assignment: CDR1 LGHNA and CDR2 YNFKEQ. The CDR3 DNA reads TGTGCCAGCAGCCAAGCGACTAGCGGGGGGTACAATGAGCAGTTCTTC. Protein product: CASSQATSGGYNEQFF.

The chain couples TRBV7-3 to TRBJ2-1; D possibly corresponds to TRBD1 (5 bases). Between the trimmed V and J ends, which lost 5 bases and 2 bases, there was a span of 16 bases. The germline V gene has CDR1 SGHTA and CDR2 FQGTGA. This CDR3 is built from 16 residues. This CDR3 is CASSRQGPNPYNEQFF. The CDR3 nucleotides read TGTGCCAGCAGCCGTCAGGGCCCAAACCCCTACAATGAGCAGTTCTTC.

This clonotype was detected a few times. The chain links TRBV7-8 to TRBJ2-5; D call uncertain. Germline assignment: CDR1 SGHVS and CDR2 FQNEAQ. Trimming stripped 0 bases from V and 3 bases from J, with 14 bases between. This CDR3 contains 16 residues. The CDR3 nucleotides read TGTGCCAGCAGCTTAGCGAGTCGGACGGGCAAAGAGACCCAGTACTTC. It translates to CASSLASRTGKETQYF.

This clonotype was observed a few times. The gene calls are TRBV20-1 and TRBJ1-5, with TRBD1 matching 9 bases. CDR3 size: 13 residues. Unmatched junction bases numbered 1, after V lost 7 bases and J lost 0 bases. Germline CDR1 DFQATT, CDR2 SNEGSKA (reference sequence). CDR3 sequence (DNA): TGCAGTGGGACAGGGGATAGCAATCAGCCCCAGCATTTT. As protein: CSGTGDSNQPQHF.

This chain uses TRBV7-2 with TRBJ2-3; D remains ambiguous. The length of the CDR3 is 13 residues. Trimming left V 6 bases short and J 2 bases short, with 9 bases between. Germline V CDR1 and CDR2: SGHTA, FQGNSA. Here the CDR3 reads CASRELVTDTQYF. The CDR3 nucleotides read TGTGCCAGCAGAGAACTGGTCACAGATACGCAGTATTTT.

This clonotype was picked up a small number of times. The chain uses TRBV20-1 and TRBJ2-7, with a tentative D call TRBD2 (6 bases). Trimming took 5 bases from V and 0 from J, leaving 17 bases between them. Germline lookup yields CDR1 DFQATT and CDR2 SNEGSKA (reference sequence). CDR3 length: 15 amino acids. As DNA, the CDR3 is TGCAGTGCTTCGCGGGGAGGACTCAACTCCTACGAGCAGTACTTC. It encodes CSASRGGLNSYEQYF.

In its sample, this clonotype was seen once. The CDR3 bases are TGCAGCGTTGAAGATGGGGCAGAACCCTCTGGGGCCAACGTCCTGACTTTC. Its protein is CSVEDGAEPSGANVLTF. The J gene is TRBJ2-6, the V gene TRBV29-1; maybe TRBD1 (5 bases). Trimming removed 0 bases at V and 0 bases at J, with 12 bases between. The V gene's germline CDR1 is SQVTM and CDR2 ANQGSEA. This CDR3 contains 17 residues.

A few counts support this clonotype. The genes are TRBV9 and TRBJ2-1, with 14 nucleotides matching TRBD2. Germline trimming cut 4 bases from V and 5 bases from J; bases unmatched to any gene: 5. Germline-derived CDR1 and CDR2 are SGDLS and YYNGEE. The CDR3 totals 16 residues. CDR3 DNA sequence: TGTGCCAGCAGCCGGGGACTAGCGGGAGCCCACAATGAGCAGTTCTTC. Encoded protein: CASSRGLAGAHNEQFF.

J is TRBJ2-1 and V is TRBV5-1; D is ambiguous. Germline CDR1 SGHRS, CDR2 YFSETQ. Trimming pared 3 bases from V and 10 bases from J, leaving 17 bases between. The CDR3 covers 14 residues. CDR3: CASSSGTFGDEQFF. The CDR3 bases are TGCGCCAGCAGCTCCGGTACGTTTGGCGACGAGCAGTTCTTC.

This clonotype was detected many times. V and J are TRBV20-1 and TRBJ2-5, with TRBD2 matching over 16 bases. Losses at the gene ends were 3 bases for V and 2 bases for J; bases not matched to a gene: 0. The germline CDR1 and CDR2 sequences are DFQATT and SNEGSKA (reference sequence). This CDR3 is 15 amino acids long. In DNA form, the CDR3 reads TGCAGTGCTAGGGGACTAGCGGGAGGGCAAGAGACCCAGTACTTC. As protein: CSARGLAGGQETQYF.

V usage is TRBV20-1 and J usage is TRBJ2-1; D is undetermined. The CDR3 runs 12 residues. Trimming pared 3 bases from V and 7 bases from J, leaving 10 bases between. The V gene's germline CDR1 is DFQATT and CDR2 SNEGSKA (reference sequence). The CDR3 DNA reads as TGCAGTGCTAGGTACCAGTTGAATGAGCAGTTCTTC. Encoded protein: CSARYQLNEQFF.

This clonotype was observed many times. In DNA form, the CDR3 reads TGTGCCAGTCTTAACACCAACTCGGTCGTCCTGACTTTC. Protein: CASLNTNSVVLTF. J is TRBJ2-6 and V is TRBV19; unclear D gene. Looked up from germline, CDR1 is LNHDA and CDR2 is SQIVND (reference sequence). The CDR3 extends over 13 amino acids. Trimming left V 8 bases short and J 12 bases short, with 17 bases between.

The rearrangement uses TRBV4-1 and TRBJ1-2; D is uncertain. V lost 0 bases and J 8 bases, leaving 13 bases between the germline ends. This CDR3 contains 14 residues. Germline CDR1 is MGHRA and CDR2 is YSYEKL. Written as DNA, the CDR3 is TGCGCCAGCAGCCAAGATCCCGACCTCGGGGGCTACACCTTC. Translated: CASSQDPDLGGYTF.